Sequencing of this T cell receptor (beta chain) was carried out in a study of blood T cell repertoires in COVID-19. For the study at large: Samples of COVID-19 (acute and convalescent) were obtained from the United States, Italy and Spain. The cDNA or gDNA used as material had been derived from T cells, B-cell-depleted T cells, or PBMCs.

Germline values: CDR1 SGHNT, CDR2 YYREEE (reference sequence). Unmatched junction bases numbered 18, after V lost 9 bases and J lost 6 bases. The CDR3 contains 16 residues. In the original processing: The authors estimated nucleated cell counts from reference gene primer amplification. Data came from immunoSEQ multiplex PCR; TCRdb stores just in-frame clones and leaves some out. V and J calls and clone size come straight from that table; D and trimming were deduced from the DNA. The sample holds 220,000 or so clones, approximately 84% seen once. The sample comprised peripheral blood. This chain connects TRBV5-4 to TRBJ2-3; 8 bases agree with TRBD2. This clonotype originated in a woman older than 75 with acute or convalescent COVID-19. The CDR3, as DNA: TGTGCCACCTCTCGGGGGGGGAGAGTCGGTAGGGATACGCAGTATTTT. Its translation is CATSRGGRVGRDTQYF.